The 30 T cell receptor beta chains listed next were all sequenced from one sample in a study of T-cell reconstitution after alpha-beta-depleted transplantation in children (dated by TCRdb to about 2016). The library was made by PCR. Instrument on record: Illumina HiSeq 2500. Molecular barcoding was employed in the preparation of TCR libraries, with unique molecular identifiers being used to normalize TCRbeta repertoire quantification. TCRdb's own reprocessing of the public reads used fastp at Q25 and MiXCR and kept productive beta chains. Entries are consolidated by CDR3 protein sequence, retaining the most common genes and DNA. Here the sample has about 830,000 distinct CDR3 sequences; roughly 15% occur a single time. The biggest ten clones account for 5% of the sample. The treatment or condition label corresponds to: allogeneic hematopoietic cell transplantation with graft depleted of TCRalphabeta T cells and CD19 B cells.

The material was PBMCs, mostly from graft donor cells, obtained 360 days after TCRalphabeta/CD19-depleted stem cell transplant. These receptors were obtained from a male patient younger than 18 who had a stem cell transplant for acute lymphoblastic leukemia, so the T cells may come from the graft donor.

The genes are TRBV5-1 and TRBJ1-4; D not resolved. The V end was cut by 5 bases, the J end by 1 base, with 9 bases between. Germline CDR1 reads SGHRS; CDR2 reads YFSETQ. This CDR3 has 14 residues. The CDR3 DNA reads TGCGCCAGCAGGATAATGGGAACTAATGAAAAACTGTTTTTT. Its protein is CASRIMGTNEKLFF.

This clonotype has only a few counts. The V call is TRBV4-2, the J call TRBJ2-2, with D unresolved. The CDR3 is made up of 13 amino acids. Per the germline V gene, CDR1 is LGHNA and CDR2 is YNFKEQ. Trimming removed 11 bases at V and 2 bases at J, with 12 bases between. The CDR3 loop reads CAASTVNTGELFF. DNA for the CDR3: TGTGCCGCTTCGACTGTAAACACCGGGGAGCTGTTTTTT.

This clonotype turned up a few times. The V and J genes are TRBV5-1 and TRBJ2-1, with D unclear. The germline CDR1 and CDR2 sequences are SGHRS and YFSETQ. V lost 0 bases and J lost 8, with 12 bases in between. The CDR3 covers 14 residues. The CDR3 DNA follows: TGCGCCAGCAGCTTGGGTGAGATTGACGATGAGCAGTTCTTC. Its protein product is CASSLGEIDDEQFF.

This clonotype has just a few counts. The V gene is TRBV5-1, the J gene TRBJ2-2; 9 bases fit TRBD1. Germline V gene sequence: CDR1 SGHRS, CDR2 YFSETQ. There are 16 residues in the CDR3. Germline trimming cut 4 bases from V and 5 bases from J; bases unmatched to any gene: 9. CDR3 bases: TGCGCCAGCAGCCTTACAGGGGGCGTGAAAACCGGGGAGCTGTTTTTT. Translation: CASSLTGGVKTGELFF.

This chain uses TRBV20-1 with TRBJ2-7; TRBD2 agrees at 12 bases. The CDR3 consists of 14 residues. The J segment lost 6 bases and the V segment lost 5 bases, leaving 8 bases of the junction unmatched. CDR1 and CDR2 (germline): DFQATT, SNEGSKA (reference sequence). DNA of the CDR3: TGCAGTGCTCGGACTAGCGGGACCGTGGGCGAGCAGTACTTC. This codes for CSARTSGTVGEQYF.

The chain joins TRBV7-7 to TRBJ2-7; D gene ambiguous. CDR1 and CDR2 from the germline V gene are SSHAT and FNYEAQ (reference sequence). Between the trimmed V and J ends, which lost 1 base and 4 bases, there was a span of 11 bases. The CDR3 is made up of 14 amino acids. CDR3 loop: CASSLGGKTYEQYF. CDR3 coding DNA: TGTGCCAGCAGCTTAGGGGGTAAAACTTACGAGCAGTACTTC.

The V call is TRBV9, the J call TRBJ2-1; maybe TRBD2 (6 bases). V lost 4 bases, J lost 8 bases, and 22 bases lay in between. CDR1 is SGDLS, CDR2 YYNGEE, per germline. The CDR3 is made up of 16 amino acids. The CDR3 sequence: CASSLRPGLPKDEQFF. CDR3 in DNA: TGTGCCAGCAGCCTCCGACCGGGACTCCCGAAGGATGAGCAGTTCTTC.

This clonotype was counted between two and nine times. The chain employs TRBV3-1 and TRBJ2-5; tentatively, D is TRBD2 (6 bases). The CDR3 extends over 15 amino acids. Germline CDR1 is LGHDT and CDR2 is YNNKEL (reference sequence). V was pared by 3 bases and J by 2 bases, with 13 bases between. DNA for the CDR3: TGTGCCAGCAGCCACCGGGAGAGTTATCAAGAGACCCAGTACTTC. As protein: CASSHRESYQETQYF.

This clonotype appeared many times. The genes are TRBV15 and TRBJ2-7; no clear D gene. CDR1 and CDR2 from the germline V gene are LNHNV and YYDKDF (reference sequence). This CDR3 has 13 residues. V shed 4 bases and J shed 1 base, with 8 bases lying between them. The CDR3 loop is CATSISRSYEQYF. In DNA form, the CDR3 reads TGTGCCACCAGCATTAGCAGGTCCTACGAGCAGTACTTC.

This clonotype was seen a few times. The chain employs TRBV4-1 and TRBJ2-7; perhaps TRBD1 as D (6 bases). V lost 4 bases and J lost 3, with 13 bases in between. The CDR3 is 14 residues long. Germline CDR1 and CDR2: MGHRA and YSYEKL. CDR3 loop: CASSLPGQNYEQYF. CDR3 nucleotides: TGCGCCAGCAGCCTACCCGGACAGAACTACGAGCAGTACTTC.

This clonotype has more than one count but fewer than ten. The genes are TRBV29-1 and TRBJ2-3; no reliable D call. Trimming removed 2 bases at V and 0 bases at J, with 0 bases between. CDR1 is SQVTM, CDR2 ANQGSEA, per germline. This CDR3 is 11 amino acids long. The CDR3 loop reads CSVESTDTQYF. The CDR3, as DNA: TGCAGCGTTGAAAGCACAGATACGCAGTATTTT.

This clonotype was observed a single time. V is TRBV24-1 and J is TRBJ2-5; a possible D gene is TRBD2 (6 bases). CDR3 size: 13 residues. Trimming pared 10 bases from V and 4 bases from J, leaving 15 bases between. Germline-derived CDR1 and CDR2 are KGHDR and SFDVKD. The CDR3 here is CATSRRVPETQYF. The CDR3 bases are TGTGCCACTTCGCGGAGGGTTCCAGAGACCCAGTACTTC.

This clonotype was picked up a small number of times. The CDR3 sequence is CASRIPGLAGQETQYF. CDR3 coding DNA: TGTGCCAGCAGAATACCGGGACTAGCGGGACAAGAGACCCAGTACTTC. The V and J genes are TRBV11-2 and TRBJ2-5, with 13 bases fitting TRBD2. Unmatched junction bases numbered 6, after V lost 6 bases and J lost 2 bases. Germline-derived CDR1 and CDR2 are SGHAT and FQNNGV. The CDR3 consists of 16 residues.

This chain joins TRBV10-3 and TRBJ2-7; unclear D gene. The germline V and J ends were trimmed by 4 bases and 1 base, with 11 bases remaining between them. Germline lookup yields CDR1 ENHRY and CDR2 SYGVKD. The CDR3 totals 14 residues. CDR3 DNA sequence: TGTGCCATCAGTGTTGTAGACCGTTCCTACGAGCAGTACTTC. Its translation: CAISVVDRSYEQYF.

This clonotype came up once. The rearrangement links TRBV25-1 to TRBJ2-1; 9 nucleotides align to TRBD2. The V and J ends lost 4 bases and 6 bases, in that order; junction bases with no gene match: 7. This CDR3 region has 15 residues. The germline V gene encodes CDR1 MGHDK and CDR2 SYGVNS. CDR3 coding DNA: TGTGCCAGCAGTGGGCGGGAGGGCCCCTTCAATGAGCAGTTCTTC. Translating it yields CASSGREGPFNEQFF.

This clonotype was seen many times. The V call is TRBV7-9, the J call TRBJ1-1; D gene ambiguous. Trimming removed 5 bases at V and 0 bases at J, with 13 bases between. There are 15 residues in the CDR3. Germline V CDR1 and CDR2: SEHNR, FQNEAQ (reference sequence). The CDR3 region is CASSPRTSMNTEAFF. The CDR3 region has the DNA TGTGCCAGCAGCCCAAGGACCAGTATGAACACTGAAGCTTTCTTT.

The V and J genes are TRBV27 and TRBJ2-7, with a weak D call TRBD1 (6 bases). Trimming pared 5 bases from V and 2 bases from J, leaving 16 bases between. The CDR3 loop spans 15 amino acids. Germline V gives CDR1 MNHEY, CDR2 SMNVEV (reference sequence). The CDR3 region is CASSVKGHSTYEQYF. CDR3 DNA: TGTGCCAGCAGTGTAAAGGGACACTCAACCTACGAGCAGTACTTC.

This clonotype has more than one count but fewer than ten. V and J are TRBV24-1 and TRBJ2-3, with D maybe TRBD2 (5 bases). CDR1 is KGHDR and CDR2 is SFDVKD in the germline V gene. Trimming pared 0 bases from V and 4 bases from J, leaving 19 bases between. The CDR3 has 18 residues. In DNA form, the CDR3 reads TGTGCCACCAGTGATTTGGCCCCCCGGGGATTTGGGGCAGATACGCAGTATTTT. This translates into CATSDLAPRGFGADTQYF.

The chain recombines TRBV20-1 with TRBJ2-1; 12 bases align to TRBD2. Per germline, CDR1 DFQATT and CDR2 SNEGSKA (reference sequence). CDR3 length: 16 amino acids. V shed 2 bases and J 4 bases; nucleotides not matched to a gene: 6. The DNA of the CDR3 is TGCAGTGCTAGACCACTAGCGGGAGGATCGTACAATGAGCAGTTCTTC. Its protein product is CSARPLAGGSYNEQFF.

V usage is TRBV20-1 and J usage is TRBJ2-5; D is ambiguous. The ends were cut back, 3 bases at V and 3 bases at J, with 14 bases in the middle. CDR3 length: 14 amino acids. Germline-derived CDR1 and CDR2 are DFQATT and SNEGSKA (reference sequence). The CDR3 nucleotides are TGCAGTGCTAGTAAGGTCGATTTCGAAGAGACCCAGTACTTC. This sequence encodes CSASKVDFEETQYF.

This clonotype was seen at least ten times. The rearrangement uses TRBV3-1 and TRBJ2-1; 9 bases agree with TRBD2. V was pared by 4 bases and J by 6 bases, with 10 bases of the junction left unmatched. Germline lookup yields CDR1 LGHDT and CDR2 YNNKEL (reference sequence). The CDR3 totals 16 residues. The CDR3: CASSRSGLARGNEQFF. CDR3 in DNA: TGTGCCAGCAGCCGTTCGGGACTAGCAAGGGGCAATGAGCAGTTCTTC.

This clonotype showed up just a few times. CDR3 DNA sequence: TGTGCCAGCAGTTTAACGGGGACTAGCGGGAGTAGGCACAATGAGCAGTTCTTC. Its translation is CASSLTGTSGSRHNEQFF. The chain carries TRBV12-3 or TRBV12-4 and TRBJ2-1, with TRBD2 identical over 14 bases. The CDR3 runs to 18 residues. V was pared by 2 bases and J by 5 bases, with 8 bases of the junction left unmatched.

This clonotype was found a few times. The V call is TRBV20-1, the J call TRBJ2-7, with 8 bases lining up with TRBD2. CDR3 length: 13 residues. Unmatched junction bases numbered 8, after V lost 6 bases and J lost 4 bases. Germline CDR1 is DFQATT and CDR2 is SNEGSKA (reference sequence). CDR3 loop: CSAERTSGYEQYF. The CDR3, as DNA: TGCAGTGCGGAACGTACTAGCGGATACGAGCAGTACTTC.

In its sample, this clonotype was seen many times. The V call is TRBV27, the J call TRBJ2-6; D gene uncertain. Germline V lookup: CDR1 MNHEY, CDR2 SMNVEV (reference sequence). The CDR3 totals 16 residues. The V and J ends lost 3 bases and 0 bases respectively, with 9 bases between them. CDR3 loop: CASSFSWDSGANVLTF. In nucleotides, the CDR3 is TGTGCCAGCAGTTTCTCTTGGGACTCTGGGGCCAACGTCCTGACTTTC.

V and J are TRBV21-1 and TRBJ2-2; the table names TRBD1, a call not compared with the DNA. TRBV21-1 is a documented pseudogene. The CDR3 has 17 amino acids. CDR3 residues: CASSKANPPGDTGELFF. Written as DNA, the CDR3 is TGTGCCAGCAGCAAAGCAAACCCCCCAGGGGACACCGGGGAGCTGTTTTTT.

This rearrangement joins TRBV3-1 to TRBJ2-4, with D tentatively TRBD2 (5 bases). The CDR3 covers 12 residues. Germline loops: CDR1 LGHDT, CDR2 YNNKEL (reference sequence). Trimming took 1 base from V and 9 from J, leaving 7 bases between them. The CDR3 is CASSQASPIQYF. For the CDR3, the DNA is TGTGCCAGCAGCCAAGCTAGCCCCATTCAGTACTTC.

Ten or more counts support this clonotype. The gene calls are TRBV20-1 and TRBJ2-2, with a weak D call TRBD2 (6 bases). Germline CDR1 reads DFQATT; CDR2 reads SNEGSKA (reference sequence). V was shortened by 1 base and J by 7 bases, with 10 bases between the two germline ends. The CDR3 is 13 residues long. In DNA, the CDR3 is TGCAGTGCTAGAGCCGGGAGACTCGGGGAGCTGTTTTTT. It is translated as CSARAGRLGELFF.

The gene calls are TRBV14 and TRBJ1-2; D is possibly TRBD1 (6 bases). The CDR3 covers 15 residues. The V end lost 5 bases, the J end lost 5 bases, and 18 bases lay between the germline ends. CDR1 SGHDN and CDR2 FVKESK come from the germline V gene. In nucleotides, the CDR3 is TGTGCCAGCAGCATGACAGGTACCCAGGATTATGGCTACACCTTC. Translation: CASSMTGTQDYGYTF.

This clonotype occurred a few times. The chain joins TRBV5-1 to TRBJ2-5; 9 nucleotides align to TRBD1. Germline V gene data show CDR1 as SGHRS and CDR2 as YFSETQ. The CDR3 length is 14 residues. After removal of 0 bases from V and 5 bases from J, the junction contained 2 bases not matched to a gene. The CDR3 nucleotides are TGCGCCAGCAGCTTGGAGGGGACAGGGGAGACCCAGTACTTC. The encoded protein is CASSLEGTGETQYF. Complete variable domain (other parts from reference TRBV5-1 and TRBJ2-5): KAGVTQTPRYLIKTRGQQVTLSCSPISGHRSVSWYQQTPGQGLQFLFEYFSETQRNKGNFPGRFSGRQFSNSRSEMNVSTLELGDSALYLCASSLEGTGETQYFGPGTRLLVL.

DNA for the CDR3: TGCAGTGCCTCCAGACTAGCGGGAGTTGAAGAGACCCAGTACTTC. It specifies CSASRLAGVEETQYF. The chain combines TRBV20-1 with TRBJ2-5; TRBD2 matches 12 bases. This CDR3 has 15 amino acids. V lost 6 bases, J lost 3 bases, and 8 bases stayed unmatched. Per germline, CDR1 DFQATT and CDR2 SNEGSKA (reference sequence).